The source of this T cell receptor beta chain is a study of early T cells in non-severe SARS-CoV-2 infection. On the study more broadly: Unsorted whole blood bulk RNA was sequenced, with unpaired chains. The study, taken as a whole, reports: Missing private and CD4 specificities, VDJdb matching favored anti-spike CD8 responses.

This clonotype was seen at least ten times. Its antigen is unidentified. TCRdb processed the 5' RACE reads anew with MiXCR; each CDR3 protein has one entry. The sample yields 50,000 to 60,000 distinct CDR3 sequences, approximately 8% seen once. The CDR3 has 16 residues. Germline V gives CDR1 SGDLS, CDR2 YYNGEE. V dropped 4 bases and J dropped 8; count of bases not matched to a gene: 13. The TCR was taken from an adult who was a healthcare worker with PCR-confirmed SARS-CoV-2 infection or an uninfected control (not recorded which). Sequences were obtained from whole blood. The chain links TRBV9 to TRBJ2-1; 9 bases align to TRBD2. CDR3 protein: CASSPGRLAGQYEQFF. The CDR3 nucleotides are TGTGCCAGCAGCCCAGGGCGGCTAGCGGGACAGTATGAGCAGTTCTTC. Drawing the rest from reference TRBV9 and TRBJ2-1, the complete variable domain is DSGVTQTPKHLITATGQRVTLRCSPRSGDLSVYWYQQSLDQGLQFLIQYYNGEERAKGNILERFSAQQFPDLHSELNLSSLELGDSALYFCASSPGRLAGQYEQFFGPGTRLTVL.